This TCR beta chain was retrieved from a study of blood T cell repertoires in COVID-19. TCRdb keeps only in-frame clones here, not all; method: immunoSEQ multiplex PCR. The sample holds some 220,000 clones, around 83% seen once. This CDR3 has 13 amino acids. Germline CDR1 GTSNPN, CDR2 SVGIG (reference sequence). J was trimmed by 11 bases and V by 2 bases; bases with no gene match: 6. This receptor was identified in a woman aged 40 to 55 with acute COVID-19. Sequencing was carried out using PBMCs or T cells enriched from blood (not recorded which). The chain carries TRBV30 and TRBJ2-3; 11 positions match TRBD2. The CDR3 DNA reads TGTGCCTGGAGTTTAGCGGGGGGGAAGAGGCAGTATTTT. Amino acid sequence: CAWSLAGGKRQYF.